This T cell receptor beta chain was found in a study of technical replicates of blood from a handful of donors. J lost 3 bases, V lost 2 bases, and 1 base had no gene match. Germline CDR1 is MDHEN and CDR2 is SYDVKM. The CDR3 spans 15 residues. This clone turned up a few times. Produced via immunoSEQ multiplex PCR; TCRdb's table is partial and in-frame only. In the table there are 78,000 or so clones, roughly nine tenths of which are singletons. Material for sequencing was T cells isolated from PBMCs. The chain carries TRBV28 and TRBJ2-2; 9 bases are shared with TRBD1. This clonotype was obtained from a human donor in good health. Some clones in this sample may be carry-over from other donors' samples. The CDR3 loop is CASSLTGGHTGELFF. The CDR3 nucleotides read TGTGCCAGCAGTTTAACAGGGGGCCACACCGGGGAGCTGTTTTTT.